What follows are 14 T cell receptor beta chains derived from one specimen sequenced in a study of metastatic and nonmetastatic thyroid tumors. All patients reached thyroid surgery having received no treatment beforehand. TCRdb called clones again from the PCR reads with MiXCR. The sample has about 38,000 clones, approximately 51% seen once; the top ten hold around a quarter. The material sequenced was tumor tissue. The receptors stem from a male donor with papillary thyroid cancer or a benign thyroid nodule (not recorded which). Some clones in this sample may be carry-over from other donors' samples.

CDR3 amino acids: CASSSTSGGQETQYF. CDR3 nucleotide sequence: TGCGCCAGCAGCTCGACTAGCGGGGGCCAAGAGACCCAGTACTTC. The chain recombines TRBV5-1 with TRBJ2-5; 12 bases fit TRBD2. Germline V gene lookup returns CDR1 SGHRS and CDR2 YFSETQ. Trimming removed 3 bases from V and 1 base from J; junction bases left unmatched: 1. The CDR3 contains 15 residues.

This clone came up once. In this CDR3 the conserved last residue, phenylalanine or tryptophan, is missing, so a read error is likely. It is unclear where the CDR3 begins or ends on the DNA, so no DNA is shown, and the CDR3 is as TCRdb lists it. The chain carries TRBV5-1 and TRBJ2-1; TRBD1 is the table's D call and was not checked against the DNA. Germline V CDR1 and CDR2: SGHRS, YFSETQ. The CDR3 totals 13 residues, both ends included. The CDR3 protein is CASCQGTSGEKFI.

The rearrangement links TRBV11-3 to TRBJ1-2; D is unclear. The CDR3 spans 14 residues. Looked up from germline, CDR1 is SGHNT and CDR2 is YENEEA. V shed 1 base and J shed 4 bases, with 10 bases lying between them. CDR3 loop: CASSLGSTSYGYTF. The CDR3 DNA follows: TGTGCCAGCAGCTTAGGTTCTACCAGCTATGGCTACACCTTC.

This clone was seen once. V and J are TRBV20-1 and TRBJ2-7; 12 bases are a match to TRBD1. The length of the CDR3 is 15 residues. CDR1 is DFQATT and CDR2 is SNEGSKA in the germline V gene (reference sequence). V shed 5 bases, J shed 5 bases, and the junction held 10 bases outside the gene matches. Written as DNA, the CDR3 is TGCAGTGCTGGACAACCGGGACAGGGGGCAAACGAGCAGTACTTC. Protein sequence: CSAGQPGQGANEQYF.

This clone was seen a handful of times. The CDR3 loop reads CASSYPRVGVYEQYF. The CDR3 bases are TGTGCCAGCAGTTACCCCCGAGTGGGAGTATACGAGCAGTACTTC. The chain recombines TRBV6-2 or TRBV6-3 with TRBJ2-7, with TRBD2 as a possible D gene (5 bases). This CDR3 has 15 amino acids. With 2 bases removed from V and 4 bases from J, the gap between germline ends came to 15 bases. CDR1 MNHEY and CDR2 SVGEGT come from the germline V gene.

Of note for this clone: A junction boundary mismatches the germline segment, possibly from a read error. The chain has TRBV7-2 and TRBJ2-1, with 10 bases fitting TRBD2. CDR3 length equals 15 residues. Germline assignment: CDR1 SGHTA and CDR2 FQGNSA. The chain's CDR3 is CASGLYLAGAREQFF. The CDR3 nucleotides are TGTGCCAGCGGCTTATATCTAGCGGGGGCGCGGGAGCAGTTCTTC.

This clone came up a few times. V is TRBV5-1 and J is TRBJ2-3; D is unresolved. This CDR3 is built from 17 residues. Trimming stripped 0 bases from V and 0 bases from J, with 14 bases between. Germline V gene data show CDR1 as SGHRS and CDR2 as YFSETQ. The DNA for the CDR3 is TGCGCCAGCAGCTTGGTTGGCGGATCGACTAGCACAGATACGCAGTATTTT. It specifies CASSLVGGSTSTDTQYF.

This clone was found a few times. This chain links TRBV19 with TRBJ2-3; TRBD2 might be the D (6 bases). Germline-derived CDR1 and CDR2 are LNHDA and SQIVND (reference sequence). V dropped 8 bases and J dropped 5 bases, with 17 bases sitting between them. This CDR3 has 14 amino acids. CDR3 protein: CASLSRERGDTQYF. The CDR3, as DNA: TGTGCCAGTCTTAGCCGGGAGCGCGGAGATACGCAGTATTTT. Together with reference TRBV19 and TRBJ2-3, the CDR3 gives the full variable domain: DGGITQSPKYLFRKEGQNVTLSCEQNLNHDAMYWYRQDPGQGLRLIYYSQIVNDFQKGDIAEGYSVSREKKESFPLTVTSAQKNPTAFYLCASLSRERGDTQYFGPGTRLTVL.

This chain joins TRBV20-1 and TRBJ2-3, with D perhaps TRBD2 (6 bases). Trimming cost V 6 bases and J 4 bases, with 17 bases left between them. Germline CDR1 is DFQATT and CDR2 is SNEGSKA (reference sequence). The CDR3 is 14 amino acids. For the CDR3, the DNA is TGCAGTGCCAGACCCCGGGGGTCCCCAGATACGCAGTATTTT. Translation gives CSARPRGSPDTQYF.

This clone was counted only a few times. The junction does not match germline at one end; this may be a read error. V is TRBV6-2 or TRBV6-3 and J is TRBJ2-7, with D possibly TRBD1 on 5 matching bases. Germline CDR1 and CDR2: MNHEY and SVGEGT. This CDR3 is built from 15 residues. The CDR3: CASRLTDSPSYEQHF. CDR3 coding DNA: TGTGCCAGCAGACTTACCGACAGCCCATCCTACGAGCAGCACTTC.

This rearrangement joins TRBV2 to TRBJ2-2; weak D call: TRBD2 (5 bases). Looked up from germline, CDR1 is SNHLY and CDR2 is FYNNEI. The CDR3 runs 14 residues. Trimming shortened V by 6 bases and J by 2 bases, and 10 bases separated the two germline ends. The CDR3 region has the DNA TGTGCCAGCAGAGGCGGAGGCAACACCGGGGAGCTGTTTTTT. It translates to CASRGGGNTGELFF.

This chain uses TRBV6-4 with TRBJ1-1; D is undetermined. The CDR3 sequence is 13 residues long. Between the trimmed V and J ends, which lost 0 bases and 4 bases, there was a span of 6 bases. Germline V CDR1 and CDR2: MRHNA, SNTAGT. This CDR3 is CASSDSLSTEAFF. The DNA for the CDR3 is TGTGCCAGCAGTGACTCGTTGAGCACTGAAGCTTTCTTT.

By sample share, this clone is medium-sized. The chain employs TRBV28 and TRBJ2-3; 8 nucleotides line up with TRBD2. The germline gives CDR1 MDHEN, CDR2 SYDVKM. V shed 6 bases and J 2 bases; nucleotides not matched to a gene: 7. The CDR3 is made up of 15 amino acids. The CDR3 spells CASRELLADTDTQYF. The CDR3 DNA is TGTGCCAGCAGGGAACTACTAGCGGACACAGATACGCAGTATTTT.

V is TRBV20-1 and J is TRBJ1-6; 10 bases are a match to TRBD1. Germline values: CDR1 DFQATT, CDR2 SNEGSKA (reference sequence). V trimming: 5 bases; J trimming: 10 bases; junction bases outside the gene matches: 8. This CDR3 region has 14 residues. As DNA, the CDR3 is TGCAGTGCTTGCCGGGACAGGGGTGGATCACCCCTCCACTTT. Residues: CSACRDRGGSPLHF.